Below are 11 T cell receptor beta chains sequenced from a single sample in a study of cytomegalovirus exposure and HLA in healthy donors. 13 Jbeta primers and 60 Vbeta primers were used for the PCR. The method was immunoSEQ multiplex PCR; TCRdb's version includes in-frame clones alone and lacks a portion of them. The sample has around 99,000 clones, 65% to 85% seen once. Sequenced material: PBMCs. The source is a man in his forties in good health and CMV-seronegative.

The chain carries TRBV5-1 and TRBJ2-5; TRBD1 matches at 8 bases. The J call may be in error: the DNA end matches TRBJ2-7 better. The CDR3 length is 14 residues. Germline loops: CDR1 SGHRS, CDR2 YFSETQ. The CDR3 sequence is CASSIGQGSYEQYF. The CDR3 region has the DNA TGCGCCAGCAGCATCGGACAGGGATCCTACGAGCAGTACTTC.

V and J are TRBV9 and TRBJ2-3; D might be TRBD2 (5 bases). Between the trimmed V and J ends, which lost 2 bases and 7 bases, there was a span of 11 bases. Germline loops: CDR1 SGDLS, CDR2 YYNGEE. The CDR3 extends over 13 amino acids. CDR3 loop: CASSVRSGNTQYF. The DNA for the CDR3 is TGTGCCAGCAGCGTCAGATCCGGGAATACGCAGTATTTT.

The chain carries TRBV29-1 and TRBJ2-2; 9 bases fit TRBD2. Germline lookup yields CDR1 SQVTM and CDR2 ANQGSEA. The V segment lost 6 bases and the J segment 1 base; nucleotides outside the gene matches: 6. The CDR3 is made up of 15 amino acids. CDR3 in amino acids: CSVKAGGQNTGELFF. In nucleotides, the CDR3 is TGCAGCGTAAAAGCGGGGGGCCAGAACACCGGGGAGCTGTTTTTT.

The chain combines TRBV6-5 with TRBJ2-5; 8 bases agree with TRBD1. The assigned J gene may be wrong: the sequence end matches TRBJ2-7 better. From germline, CDR1 is MNHEY and CDR2 SVGAGI. The CDR3 has 14 residues. CDR3 nucleotide sequence: TGTGCCAGCAGTAGACAGGGGTCAACTGGCGAGCAGTACTTC. Protein product: CASSRQGSTGEQYF.

V is TRBV7-9 and J is TRBJ1-2, with 8 bases aligning to TRBD1. This CDR3 is built from 15 residues. After removal of 5 bases from V and 5 bases from J, the junction contained 10 bases not matched to a gene. The V gene's germline CDR1 is SEHNR and CDR2 FQNEAQ (reference sequence). The CDR3 DNA reads as TGTGCCAGCAGCCCAACCGGGACAGGTGGATATGGCTACACCTTC. This encodes CASSPTGTGGYGYTF.

The gene calls are TRBV10-3 and TRBJ2-3; a weak D match, TRBD2 (6 bases). In germline, CDR1 is ENHRY, CDR2 SYGVKD. The CDR3 length is 15 residues. With 2 bases removed from V and 1 base from J, the gap between germline ends came to 10 bases. The CDR3, as DNA: TGTGCCATCAGTGAGACCCCGGGGGGCACAGATACGCAGTATTTT. Its translation: CAISETPGGTDTQYF.

The chain is built from TRBV7-3 and TRBJ2-2; TRBD2 is a possible D gene (6 bases). Germline V CDR1 and CDR2: SGHTA, FQGTGA. This CDR3 has 14 residues. Trimming took off 3 bases at V and 8 bases at J, with 13 bases between the two ends. CDR3 in amino acids: CASSLGLRNGELFF. CDR3 nucleotide sequence: TGTGCCAGCAGCTTGGGACTGAGAAATGGGGAGCTGTTTTTT.

A word on this clone: One junction end does not reproduce the germline sequence, and a read error may be involved. V gene TRBV28 combines with J gene TRBJ2-1, with D possibly TRBD1 on 5 matching bases. The CDR3 spans 16 residues. Germline V gives CDR1 MDHEN, CDR2 SYDVKM. The chain's CDR3 is CASSLEEFSGAASRVF. The DNA of the CDR3 is TGTGCCAGCAGTTTAGAAGAGTTTTCTGGTGCGGCAAGCAGGGTCTTC. Full variable domain (rest looked up from reference TRBV28 and TRBJ2-1): DVKVTQSSRYLVKRTGEKVFLECVQDMDHENMFWYRQDPGLGLRLIYFSYDVKMKEKGDIPEGYSVSREKKERFSLILESASTNQTSMYLCASSLEEFSGAASRVFGPGTRLTVL.

This chain joins TRBV11-1 and TRBJ2-1, with 9 bases fitting TRBD1. The ends lost 1 base at V and 5 bases at J; junction bases unmatched: 3. Germline loops: CDR1 SGHAT, CDR2 FQDESV (reference sequence). This CDR3 is 15 amino acids long. The CDR3 loop reads CASSLVDRGDNEQFF. CDR3 DNA: TGTGCCAGCAGCTTAGTGGACAGGGGTGACAATGAGCAGTTCTTC.

J is TRBJ2-3 and V is TRBV5-1; tentatively, D is TRBD2 (5 bases). V was trimmed by 6 bases and J by 4 bases, leaving 21 bases between them. The CDR3 has 16 residues. Germline CDR1 is SGHRS and CDR2 is YFSETQ. The CDR3 sequence is CASKLGPTQLADTQYF. CDR3 DNA: TGCGCCAGCAAGCTTGGGCCCACCCAACTAGCAGATACGCAGTATTTT.

V gene TRBV19 combines with J gene TRBJ2-2, with 10 bases identical to TRBD1. Germline V CDR1 and CDR2: LNHDA, SQIVND (reference sequence). The CDR3 is 16 amino acids. The V segment lost 7 bases and the J segment 5 bases; nucleotides outside the gene matches: 10. CDR3 sequence reads: CASTKGQGVWTGELFF. The CDR3 bases are TGTGCCAGTACCAAAGGACAGGGGGTCTGGACCGGGGAGCTGTTTTTT.